These 30 T cell receptor beta chains share one sample of origin, sequenced in a study of blood T cell repertoires in COVID-19. Using immunoSEQ multiplex PCR, the repertoire was profiled, and TCRdb retains in-frame clones only, with some absent. This sample yields 200,000 or so clones, of which roughly 81% are seen a single time; about 12% belongs to the top ten. The sample was peripheral blood. These receptor sequences come from a woman older than 75 with COVID-19, enrolled during active disease.

The rearrangement uses TRBV7-9 and TRBJ2-1; TRBD1 aligns across 9 bases. Germline loops: CDR1 SEHNR, CDR2 FQNEAQ (reference sequence). Unmatched junction bases numbered 5, after V lost 5 bases and J lost 3 bases. This CDR3 contains 15 residues. In DNA, the CDR3 is TGTGCCAGCAGCCCATGGGACAGGGACTACAATGAGCAGTTCTTC. Amino acid sequence: CASSPWDRDYNEQFF.

This clone has a single count. J is TRBJ2-1 and V is TRBV5-4; D tentatively reads TRBD1 or TRBD2 (6 bases each). Germline CDR1 reads SGHNT; CDR2 reads YYREEE (reference sequence). The V and J ends lost 9 bases and 5 bases respectively, with 30 bases between them. The CDR3 consists of 18 residues. CDR3 amino acids: CATREVLAPKRGNNEQFF. CDR3 in DNA: TGTGCCACCAGGGAGGTCCTAGCACCAAAAAGGGGGAACAATGAGCAGTTCTTC.

This sequence joins TRBV4-3 and TRBJ1-2; D ambiguous. Germline loops: CDR1 LGHNA, CDR2 YSLEER. This CDR3 comprises 14 residues. V lost 4 bases and J lost 8, with 17 bases in between. The CDR3 bases are TGCGCCAGCAGCCTAGACCCGGGAAGTTACGGCTACACCTTC. Residues: CASSLDPGSYGYTF.

The chain combines TRBV5-1 with TRBJ2-7; TRBD1 matches 7 bases. V was clipped by 5 bases and J by 1 base; unmatched bases: 9. The CDR3 totals 15 residues. Germline values: CDR1 SGHRS, CDR2 YFSETQ. CDR3 sequence (DNA): TGCGCCAGCAGAACAGGGGCGGGTAGTTCCTACGAGCAGTACTTC. Protein product: CASRTGAGSSYEQYF.

The rearrangement uses TRBV7-2 and TRBJ2-1, with D unresolved. The CDR3 sequence is 15 residues long. V lost 0 bases to trimming and J lost 6 bases, with 12 bases between them. Germline CDR1 SGHTA, CDR2 FQGNSA. The CDR3 region has the DNA TGTGCCAGCAGCTTAGCGCTCCCAAGCGTCAATGAGCAGTTCTTC. It is translated as CASSLALPSVNEQFF.

CDR3 sequence: CASMESGRETQYF. The CDR3, as DNA: TGCGCCAGCATGGAAAGCGGGAGGGAGACCCAGTACTTC. The chain uses TRBV5-1 and TRBJ2-5; 9 nucleotides align to TRBD2. Germline V gene data show CDR1 as SGHRS and CDR2 as YFSETQ. This CDR3 region has 13 residues. The ends lost 6 bases at V and 5 bases at J; junction bases unmatched: 5.

V is TRBV28 and J is TRBJ2-7; D unclear. CDR3 size: 15 residues. Germline-derived CDR1 and CDR2 are MDHEN and SYDVKM. Trimming cost V 5 bases and J 1 base, with 15 bases left between them. CDR3 in amino acids: CASSRHQVLSYEQYF. The CDR3 region has the DNA TGTGCCAGCAGTAGACATCAGGTTCTATCCTACGAGCAGTACTTC.

V gene TRBV6-5 combines with J gene TRBJ2-5; tentative D call: TRBD2 (5 bases). V lost 0 bases, J lost 5 bases, and 10 bases lay in between. Germline V CDR1 and CDR2: MNHEY, SVGAGI. CDR3 size: 14 residues. The CDR3 loop reads CASSYSRTRETQYF. The CDR3 DNA reads TGTGCCAGCAGTTACTCTAGGACTCGGGAGACCCAGTACTTC.

The V call is TRBV5-4, the J call TRBJ2-7, with TRBD2 matching 9 bases. The CDR3 totals 15 residues. The germline V gene has CDR1 SGHNT and CDR2 YYREEE (reference sequence). V was pared by 2 bases and J by 7 bases, with 10 bases of the junction left unmatched. CDR3 sequence (DNA): TGTGCCAGCAGCTTTGGGGCGGGAGGGCCGGAAGAGCAGTACTTC. Protein sequence: CASSFGAGGPEEQYF.

The chain joins TRBV6-5 to TRBJ1-1; 8 nucleotides match TRBD1. In germline, CDR1 is MNHEY, CDR2 SVGAGI. V dropped 6 bases and J dropped 8; count of bases not matched to a gene: 11. The CDR3 sequence is 14 residues long. CDR3 DNA: TGTGCCAGCAGCCAGGGGGCCGAGGGAGCAGAAGCTTTCTTT. It specifies CASSQGAEGAEAFF.

The rearrangement joins TRBV19 to TRBJ2-7; TRBD1 matches at 9 bases. This CDR3 comprises 14 residues. CDR1 and CDR2 (germline): LNHDA, SQIVND (reference sequence). After removal of 5 bases from V and 3 bases from J, the junction contained 5 bases not matched to a gene. CDR3 DNA: TGTGCCAGTAGTCCCGACAGGGGGGGCTACGAGCAGTACTTC. Its translation is CASSPDRGGYEQYF.

This clone was recorded a few times. The chain joins TRBV3-1 (or the pseudogene TRBV3-2) to TRBJ1-2; 8 bases line up with TRBD1. The CDR3 is 15 amino acids. Looked up from germline, CDR1 is LGHDT and CDR2 is YNNKEL (reference sequence). With 2 bases clipped from V and 8 bases from J, the junction kept 10 bases outside the gene matches. This chain's CDR3 is CASSQLVGQGQGYTF. The CDR3 bases are TGTGCCAGCAGCCAATTAGTAGGACAGGGTCAAGGCTACACCTTC.

The chain recombines TRBV6-5 with TRBJ1-1, with TRBD1 identical over 9 bases. Germline loops: CDR1 MNHEY, CDR2 SVGAGI. With V trimmed by 6 bases and J by 1 base, 6 bases remained unmatched. The CDR3 has 15 amino acids. DNA of the CDR3: TGTGCCAGCAGGTGGACAGGGGCCTCGAACACTGAAGCTTTCTTT. This translates into CASRWTGASNTEAFF.

This rearrangement joins TRBV19 to TRBJ2-6; D remains unclear. The CDR3 extends over 16 amino acids. The germline V gene encodes CDR1 LNHDA and CDR2 SQIVND (reference sequence). V was shortened by 7 bases and J by 2 bases, with 15 bases between the two germline ends. CDR3 nucleotide sequence: TGTGCCAGTAATCAGGTCCCCAACCCTGGGGCCAACGTCCTGACTTTC. Its protein is CASNQVPNPGANVLTF. Together with reference TRBV19 and TRBJ2-6, the CDR3 gives the full variable domain: DGGITQSPKYLFRKEGQNVTLSCEQNLNHDAMYWYRQDPGQGLRLIYYSQIVNDFQKGDIAEGYSVSREKKESFPLTVTSAQKNPTAFYLCASNQVPNPGANVLTFGAGSRLTVL.

The chain carries TRBV7-2 and TRBJ1-5, with 8 bases matching TRBD1. CDR3 size: 15 residues. V gave up 0 bases and J gave up 7 bases; unmatched junction bases: 5. The germline V gene has CDR1 SGHTA and CDR2 FQGNSA. CDR3 coding DNA: TGTGCCAGCAGCTTAGCGCAGGGGGCAGAGCAGCCCCAGCATTTT. The encoded protein is CASSLAQGAEQPQHF. Using reference TRBV7-2 and TRBJ1-5 for the parts outside the CDR3, the full variable domain is GAGVSQSPSNKVTEKGKDVELRCDPISGHTALYWYRQSLGQGLEFLIYFQGNSAPDKSGLPSDRFSAERTGGSVSTLTIQRTQQEDSAVYLCASSLAQGAEQPQHFGDGTRLSIL.

This chain joins TRBV21-1 and TRBJ2-6; TRBD1 is the table's D call and was not checked against the DNA. TRBV21-1 is given as a pseudogene. The CDR3 is made up of 18 amino acids. CDR3 amino acids: CASSSGPPRHSGANVLTF. CDR3 bases: TGTGCCAGCAGCAGTGGGCCGCCCAGGCATTCTGGGGCCAACGTCCTGACTTTC.

The chain is built from TRBV5-6 and TRBJ1-6; D might be TRBD1 (6 bases). The CDR3 has 16 residues. V gave up 4 bases and J gave up 4 bases, with 15 bases separating them. Germline CDR1 is SGHDT and CDR2 is YYEEEE. CDR3 bases: TGTGCCAGCAGCCCGGATGGGGGCGGGTATAATTCACCCCTCCACTTT. Its protein product is CASSPDGGGYNSPLHF.

The chain combines TRBV27 with TRBJ2-1; no reliable D call. Germline CDR1 MNHEY, CDR2 SMNVEV (reference sequence). The ends were cut back, 0 bases at V and 4 bases at J, with 7 bases in the middle. The CDR3 contains 14 residues. The CDR3 DNA follows: TGTGCCAGCAGTTTATCTTTCCAATACAATGAGCAGTTCTTC. Amino acids: CASSLSFQYNEQFF.

J is TRBJ1-6 and V is TRBV5-1; D gene unclear. The CDR3 is 17 residues long. Trimming shortened V by 0 bases and J by 1 base, and 11 bases separated the two germline ends. Looked up from germline, CDR1 is SGHRS and CDR2 is YFSETQ. CDR3 loop: CASSLARGRSYNSPLHF. CDR3 nucleotides: TGCGCCAGCAGCTTGGCGCGAGGAAGGTCCTATAATTCACCCCTCCACTTT.

The chain employs TRBV11-2 and TRBJ2-7, with 9 nucleotides matching TRBD1. This CDR3 has 14 residues. V lost 1 base to trimming and J lost 4 bases; unmatched junction nucleotides: 2. CDR1 SGHAT and CDR2 FQNNGV come from the germline V gene. CDR3 bases: TGTGCCAGCAGCTTAGGACAGGGGGGTTACGAGCAGTACTTC. Its protein is CASSLGQGGYEQYF.

The V and J genes are TRBV15 and TRBJ2-1; a possible D gene is TRBD2 (6 bases). Germline V gives CDR1 LNHNV, CDR2 YYDKDF (reference sequence). This CDR3 region has 16 residues. V gave up 0 bases and J gave up 6 bases, with 15 bases separating them. The CDR3 sequence is CATSRDQTGGANEQFF. CDR3 in DNA: TGTGCCACCAGCAGAGACCAAACAGGAGGGGCCAATGAGCAGTTCTTC.

The V and J genes are TRBV6-5 and TRBJ2-1; 7 bases agree with TRBD2. The ends lost 6 bases at V and 8 bases at J; junction bases unmatched: 13. The CDR3 is 15 amino acids. Germline CDR1 and CDR2: MNHEY and SVGAGI. CDR3 bases: TGTGCCAGCAGACCCCTCGGGGGGTCATACGATGAGCAGTTCTTC. Translated, it gives CASRPLGGSYDEQFF.

This chain joins TRBV27 and TRBJ1-5; TRBD1 agrees at 10 bases. J gave up 6 bases and V 6 bases, and 8 bases lay outside the gene matches. The CDR3 covers 15 residues. Germline V gene sequence: CDR1 MNHEY, CDR2 SMNVEV (reference sequence). The CDR3: CASSRGDRGSQPQHF. CDR3 DNA sequence: TGTGCCAGCAGCCGTGGGGACAGGGGAAGTCAGCCCCAGCATTTT.

This chain connects TRBV30 to TRBJ1-4; 7 bases line up with TRBD1. This CDR3 is built from 12 residues. V was clipped by 2 bases and J by 8 bases; unmatched bases: 2. Germline CDR1 is GTSNPN and CDR2 is SVGIG (reference sequence). The CDR3 nucleotides read TGTGCCTGGAGTAGACAGGGCGAAAAACTGTTTTTT. Its protein is CAWSRQGEKLFF.

V and J are TRBV28 and TRBJ1-4, with TRBD1 as a possible D gene (6 bases). Trimming removed 6 bases from V and 2 bases from J, with 10 bases in between. Looked up from germline, CDR1 is MDHEN and CDR2 is SYDVKM. This CDR3 region has 14 residues. The CDR3 loop reads CASSQQGTNEKLFF. CDR3 coding DNA: TGTGCCAGCAGCCAACAGGGCACTAATGAAAAACTGTTTTTT.

The chain recombines TRBV19 with TRBJ2-7; 7 positions agree with TRBD2. Germline V gene data show CDR1 as LNHDA and CDR2 as SQIVND (reference sequence). The CDR3 has 17 amino acids. Germline trimming cut 1 base from V and 0 bases from J; bases unmatched to any gene: 9. DNA for the CDR3: TGTGCCAGTAGTATAGGGTTTGGCGGGAGTACCTCCTACGAGCAGTACTTC. Its protein product is CASSIGFGGSTSYEQYF.

The chain links TRBV29-1 to TRBJ1-1, with D uncertain. Trimming pared 3 bases from V and 4 bases from J, leaving 9 bases between. CDR1 is SQVTM, CDR2 ANQGSEA, per germline. This CDR3 contains 12 residues. The chain's CDR3 is CSVDRRATEAFF. CDR3 sequence (DNA): TGCAGCGTTGACCGGCGGGCCACTGAAGCTTTCTTT. The whole variable domain, remainder taken from reference TRBV29-1 and TRBJ1-1, is SAVISQKPSRDICQRGTSLTIQCQVDSQVTMMFWYRQQPGQSLTLIATANQGSEATYESGFVIDKFPISRPNLTFSTLTVSNMSPEDSSIYLCSVDRRATEAFFGQGTRLTVV.

The J gene is TRBJ1-1, the V gene TRBV18; TRBD1 matches 9 bases. CDR1 and CDR2 from the germline V gene are KGHSH and LQKENI. The trim removed 5 bases at V and 0 bases at J, leaving 7 bases unmatched. The CDR3 covers 16 residues. CDR3 residues: CASSAGTGSMNTEAFF. CDR3 nucleotide sequence: TGTGCCAGCTCAGCCGGGACAGGGTCCATGAACACTGAAGCTTTCTTT.

This clone occurred a few times. V usage is TRBV5-4 and J usage is TRBJ2-1; 11 positions agree with TRBD2. Germline V gene data show CDR1 as SGHNT and CDR2 as YYREEE (reference sequence). The V and J ends lost 2 bases and 6 bases, in that order; junction bases with no gene match: 10. The CDR3 is 17 amino acids. The CDR3 coding sequence is TGTGCCAGCAGCTTCCTCACTAGCGGGAGAGTAATCAATGAGCAGTTCTTC. This translates into CASSFLTSGRVINEQFF.

This clone has only one observation. The genes are TRBV13 and TRBJ1-1; no clear D. Germline V gene data show CDR1 as PRHDT and CDR2 as FYEKMQ (reference sequence). Deletions cut 5 bases from V and 1 base from J, with 8 bases between. The CDR3 consists of 13 residues. For the CDR3, the DNA is TGTGCCAGCAGCCATCCCGGGAACACTGAAGCTTTCTTT. Translating it yields CASSHPGNTEAFF.